This T cell receptor beta chain was found in a study of blood T cells in healthy people across ages. For every donor, a draw yielded around 10 milliliters of peripheral blood. Germline CDR1 DFQATT, CDR2 SNEGSKA (reference sequence). The trim removed 6 bases at V and 9 bases at J, leaving 17 bases unmatched. The CDR3 has 16 amino acids. The study, taken as a whole, reports: What prevented conclusive comparison of naive and antigen-experienced cells was that PBMCs were unsorted. It was found that TCR beta diversity correlated strongly with the percentage of naive T cells.

PCR was performed a second time for about 6 to 12 cycles using a sample-barcoded 5' primer and a J-beta primer mix. TCRdb reprocessed the 5' RACE reads with MiXCR, giving one entry per CDR3 protein. The sample includes roughly 790,000 distinct CDR3 sequences, roughly 47% of them seen just once. Concerning this clonotype itself: Its specificity is unknown.

V usage is TRBV20-1 and J usage is TRBJ2-1; 10 positions match TRBD2. This receptor was obtained from a woman aged 55 to 70 in good health. The sequenced sample consisted of blood. The CDR3 DNA reads TGCAGTGCCGGATTCAGCGGGAGGGCCAGGGATAGTGAGCAGTTCTTC. This sequence encodes CSAGFSGRARDSEQFF.